A single sample is the source of the 21 T cell receptor beta chains below, sequenced in a study of blood T cells in healthy people across ages. Primed by a sample-barcoded 5' primer and a J-beta primer mix, a second PCR proceeded for 7 to 11 cycles. TCRdb itself ran the 5' RACE reads through MiXCR, one entry per CDR3 protein. The table records around 790,000 distinct CDR3 sequences, roughly 44% of them present only once. The sequenced sample was blood. The source of these receptors is a man between 60 and 70 years old in good health.

This clonotype appeared a few times. The rearrangement uses TRBV2 and TRBJ2-1; 7 nucleotides agree with TRBD1. The CDR3 runs to 14 residues. The V and J ends lost 5 bases and 7 bases, in that order; junction bases with no gene match: 8. CDR1 SNHLY and CDR2 FYNNEI come from the germline V gene. The chain's CDR3 is CASSWNRGENEQFF. CDR3 DNA: TGTGCCAGCAGTTGGAACAGGGGAGAGAATGAGCAGTTCTTC.

V is TRBV5-1 and J is TRBJ1-2, with 10 positions matching TRBD1. The CDR3 length is 15 residues. Germline V gene data show CDR1 as SGHRS and CDR2 as YFSETQ. V dropped 4 bases and J dropped 3; count of bases not matched to a gene: 6. CDR3 sequence (DNA): TGCGCCAGCAGCACCTGGACAGGGGGAGACTATGGCTACACCTTC. Translating gives CASSTWTGGDYGYTF.

The chain uses TRBV7-9 and TRBJ1-4; D unclear. The CDR3 is made up of 16 amino acids. Deletions cut 5 bases from V and 8 bases from J, with 21 bases between. The germline CDR1 and CDR2 sequences are SEHNR and FQNEAQ (reference sequence). The chain's CDR3 is CASSLGSFSMWEKLFF. CDR3 nucleotide sequence: TGTGCCAGCAGCCTGGGCAGTTTCTCAATGTGGGAAAAACTGTTTTTT.

This chain uses TRBV12-3 or TRBV12-4 with TRBJ2-7, with D possibly being TRBD2 (7 bases). The V and J ends lost 4 bases and 5 bases respectively, with 18 bases between them. The CDR3 has 15 residues. CDR3 amino acids: CASSWGGGGLNEQYF. CDR3 bases: TGTGCCAGCAGTTGGGGCGGGGGCGGGCTGAACGAGCAGTACTTC.

This clonotype has more than one count but fewer than ten. This chain's CDR3 is CSAASDRAQETQYF. The DNA of the CDR3 is TGCAGTGCTGCCTCGGACAGGGCTCAAGAGACCCAGTACTTC. The chain joins TRBV20-1 to TRBJ2-5; 8 positions agree with TRBD1. The CDR3 contains 14 residues. Trimming took 5 bases from V and 2 from J; bases not matched to a gene: 7. Germline V gives CDR1 DFQATT, CDR2 SNEGSKA (reference sequence).

The V and J genes are TRBV7-2 and TRBJ2-1; D gene unclear. This CDR3 comprises 12 residues. V lost 8 bases, J lost 0 bases, and 5 bases lay in between. Germline-derived CDR1 and CDR2 are SGHTA and FQGNSA. For the CDR3, the DNA is TGTGCCAGCGGCCGCTCCTACAATGAGCAGTTCTTC. Amino acids: CASGRSYNEQFF.

The chain carries TRBV20-1 and TRBJ2-1; tentative D call: TRBD1 (5 bases). Germline CDR1 is DFQATT and CDR2 is SNEGSKA (reference sequence). The germline V and J ends were trimmed by 5 bases and 7 bases, with 12 bases remaining between them. The CDR3 length is 12 residues. The CDR3 region is CSAGLTVNEQFF. The CDR3 nucleotides read TGCAGTGCTGGTCTGACAGTTAATGAGCAGTTCTTC.

The V gene is TRBV20-1, the J gene TRBJ1-1, with a weak D call TRBD1 (5 bases). V was cut by 6 bases and J by 4 bases, with 18 bases left in between. Germline CDR1 reads DFQATT; CDR2 reads SNEGSKA (reference sequence). The CDR3 has 14 residues. CDR3 nucleotide sequence: TGCAGTGCCCCCGGGCAGGGTGGGAGCACTGAAGCTTTCTTT. Translated: CSAPGQGGSTEAFF.

The chain has TRBV6-2 or TRBV6-3 and TRBJ2-7; D might be TRBD1 (6 bases). Trimming cost V 7 bases and J 1 base, with 20 bases left between them. The length of the CDR3 is 16 residues. The germline V gene has CDR1 MNHEY and CDR2 SVGEGT. The CDR3 DNA reads TGTGCCAGCAACAGCCAGGGCAGGGGTATTTCCTACGAGCAGTACTTC. Amino acids: CASNSQGRGISYEQYF.

This chain links TRBV30 with TRBJ1-2, with unresolved D. CDR3 length: 12 amino acids. V was trimmed by 1 base and J by 4 bases, leaving 7 bases between them. The V gene's germline CDR1 is GTSNPN and CDR2 SVGIG (reference sequence). The CDR3 reads CAWSGEVYGYTF. CDR3 nucleotides: TGTGCCTGGAGTGGGGAGGTCTATGGCTACACCTTC.

This clonotype has more than one count but fewer than ten. V gene TRBV7-2 combines with J gene TRBJ2-1; 10 bases are shared with TRBD2. From germline, CDR1 is SGHTA and CDR2 FQGNSA. Trimming removed 1 base from V and 5 bases from J; junction bases left unmatched: 2. CDR3 length: 15 amino acids. The CDR3 region is CASSLELAGNNEQFF. In DNA, the CDR3 is TGTGCCAGCAGCTTAGAACTAGCGGGGAACAATGAGCAGTTCTTC.

Many counts were recorded for this clonotype. The chain carries TRBV4-1 and TRBJ2-3; 12 nucleotides line up with TRBD2. V dropped 4 bases and J dropped 2; count of bases not matched to a gene: 7. Germline V CDR1 and CDR2: MGHRA, YSYEKL. The CDR3 is made up of 17 amino acids. This CDR3 reads CASSPGGLAGATDTQYF. In DNA form, the CDR3 reads TGCGCCAGCAGCCCAGGGGGACTAGCGGGTGCCACAGATACGCAGTATTTT.

This clonotype was observed a handful of times. V gene TRBV7-2 combines with J gene TRBJ1-1; a weak D match, TRBD1 (6 bases). The CDR3 spans 17 residues. Germline V gene data show CDR1 as SGHTA and CDR2 as FQGNSA. Trimming removed 6 bases from V and 11 bases from J, with 31 bases in between. CDR3 DNA: TGTGCCAGCAGTCGACAATCGGGGGGACGACCAGGGGATAATGCTTTCTTT. This gives the protein CASSRQSGGRPGDNAFF.

This clonotype has only a few counts. This rearrangement joins TRBV6-4 to TRBJ2-5; D is perhaps TRBD2 (5 bases). V dropped 2 bases and J dropped 7 bases, with 5 bases sitting between them. This CDR3 has 11 amino acids. Germline-derived CDR1 and CDR2 are MRHNA and SNTAGT. CDR3 bases: TGTGCCAGCAGTGACGGGAGGACCCAGTACTTC. Translating it yields CASSDGRTQYF.

The chain employs TRBV25-1 and TRBJ2-7; the D call may be TRBD1 or TRBD2 (5 bases each). CDR3 length equals 11 residues. Germline V CDR1 and CDR2: MGHDK, SYGVNS. The V end was cut by 8 bases, the J end by 6 bases, with 11 bases between. Here the CDR3 reads CASHGGTEQYF. The CDR3 DNA follows: TGTGCCAGCCATGGGGGAACCGAGCAGTACTTC.

There are a few counts of this clonotype. V gene TRBV20-1 combines with J gene TRBJ2-1; 7 nucleotides match TRBD2. Trimming cost V 6 bases and J 13 bases; bases outside gene matches: 12. The CDR3 sequence is 12 residues long. Germline-derived CDR1 and CDR2 are DFQATT and SNEGSKA (reference sequence). The CDR3 DNA is TGCAGTGCAGAACGAGCGGGGCGGTATCAGTTCTTC. Encoded protein: CSAERAGRYQFF.

V is TRBV5-1 and J is TRBJ1-1, with 9 bases identical to TRBD1. From germline, CDR1 is SGHRS and CDR2 YFSETQ. V was pared by 4 bases and J by 4 bases, with 11 bases of the junction left unmatched. The CDR3 contains 16 residues. Here the CDR3 reads CASSTGRTGAGTEAFF. The CDR3 DNA follows: TGCGCCAGCAGCACGGGGAGGACAGGGGCTGGCACTGAAGCTTTCTTT.

The chain uses TRBV2 and TRBJ2-3, with TRBD1 matching over 8 bases. The CDR3 has 13 residues. The ends lost 0 bases at V and 13 bases at J; junction bases unmatched: 6. Germline loops: CDR1 SNHLY, CDR2 FYNNEI. The CDR3 protein is CASSEALDREKYF. For the CDR3, the DNA is TGTGCCAGCAGTGAAGCGCTGGACAGGGAAAAGTATTTT.

The rearrangement joins TRBV6-2 or TRBV6-3 to TRBJ2-3; the match to TRBD1 covers 7 bases. Trimming removed 5 bases from V and 2 bases from J; junction bases left unmatched: 7. The CDR3 totals 15 residues. The germline V gene encodes CDR1 MNHEY and CDR2 SVGEGT. CDR3 in DNA: TGTGCCAGCAGTAACGGACAGGCATACACAGATACGCAGTATTTT. Translated, it gives CASSNGQAYTDTQYF.

The V and J genes are TRBV7-3 and TRBJ2-1, with 9 nucleotides matching TRBD1. There are 16 residues in the CDR3. V lost 5 bases, J lost 5 bases, and 10 bases stayed unmatched. Germline CDR1 is SGHTA and CDR2 is FQGTGA. The CDR3 bases are TGTGCCAGCAGCGCTTTTCCGGGACAGGGACACAATGAGCAGTTCTTC. This gives the protein CASSAFPGQGHNEQFF.

This clonotype was detected only once. V is TRBV7-9 and J is TRBJ2-5; D could derive from TRBD1 or TRBD2 (5 bases each). The germline CDR1 and CDR2 sequences are SEHNR and FQNEAQ (reference sequence). This CDR3 contains 16 residues. V lost 5 bases to trimming and J lost 0 bases, with 16 bases between them. The DNA of the CDR3 is TGTGCCAGCAGCCCATGGGGGAGATTACACCAAGAGACCCAGTACTTC. Translating gives CASSPWGRLHQETQYF.